Included here is one TCR beta chain sequence, with context. Its matching antigen is unknown. Germline values: CDR1 SGHRS, CDR2 YFSETQ. The CDR3 spans 13 residues. Trimming removed 5 bases at V and 2 bases at J, with 11 bases between. The sample is drawn from a study of T cell responses to AZD1222 COVID-19 vaccine. Study-level results: Only six or seven AZD1222 recipients tested seropositive at baseline.

Generated by immunoSEQ multiplex PCR, the TCRdb table keeps only in-frame clones and is missing some. The table has 90,000 to 130,000 clones, about 82% seen once. The TCR sequence derives from an adult in good health. The rearrangement joins TRBV5-1 to TRBJ2-7, with D uncertain. The sequencing used peripheral blood, collected on day 0 of AZD1222 vaccination. In DNA form, the CDR3 reads TGCGCCAGCAGTTTCACAGATACCTACGAGCAGTACTTC. It translates to CASSFTDTYEQYF.